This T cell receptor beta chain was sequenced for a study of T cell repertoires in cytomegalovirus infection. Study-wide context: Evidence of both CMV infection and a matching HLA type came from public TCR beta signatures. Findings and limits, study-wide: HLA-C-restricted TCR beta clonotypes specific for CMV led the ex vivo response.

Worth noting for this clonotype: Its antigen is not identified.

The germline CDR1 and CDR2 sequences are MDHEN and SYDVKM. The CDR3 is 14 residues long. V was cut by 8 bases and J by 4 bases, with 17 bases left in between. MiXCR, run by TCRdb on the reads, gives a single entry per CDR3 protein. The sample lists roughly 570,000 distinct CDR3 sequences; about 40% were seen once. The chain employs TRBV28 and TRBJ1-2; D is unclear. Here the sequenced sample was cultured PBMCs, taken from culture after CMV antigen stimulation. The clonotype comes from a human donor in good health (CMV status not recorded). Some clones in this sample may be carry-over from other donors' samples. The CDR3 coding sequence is TGTGCCAGCCGCCCGGTCTCTACTTTCTATGGCTACACCTTC. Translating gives CASRPVSTFYGYTF.